Described below is a single T cell receptor beta chain sequence and its context. The antigen is undetermined. TRB was amplified by touch-down multiplex PCR, primer pools A and B combined. Following a re-call of the multiplex PCR reads, TCRdb has one entry per CDR3 protein and lacks DNA. The sample includes 6,000 to 9,000 distinct CDR3 sequences. Each sample's input was 250 ng genomic DNA, 38,000 or so genome equivalents. The data belong to a study of T cell clusters in autoimmune cytopenias. Whole-study context: A median of about 52,000 TRB reads per sample yielded a median roughly 2,500 distinct clonotypes. Whole-study findings and limits: Primary autoimmune cytopenia patients seemingly lacked the physiological T cell clusters found in healthy donors. TRB repertoire shifts in secondary cytopenia and chronic lymphocytic leukemia mostly reflected lymphoma, not autoimmunity. The cluster-lack signature was not seen for secondary cytopenia versus chronic lymphocytic leukemia.

The CDR3 is 15 amino acids. Germline V gene lookup returns CDR1 SGHVS and CDR2 FNYEAQ. The V and J genes are TRBV7-6 and TRBJ2-1; the D call of TRBD2 rests on TCRdb alone, since no DNA is present to check it. The sample taken for sequencing was peripheral blood. The sequence was obtained from a human donor with an autoimmune cytopenia or autoimmune hepatitis (not recorded which). The CDR3 sequence: CASSNIAGAYNEQFF.